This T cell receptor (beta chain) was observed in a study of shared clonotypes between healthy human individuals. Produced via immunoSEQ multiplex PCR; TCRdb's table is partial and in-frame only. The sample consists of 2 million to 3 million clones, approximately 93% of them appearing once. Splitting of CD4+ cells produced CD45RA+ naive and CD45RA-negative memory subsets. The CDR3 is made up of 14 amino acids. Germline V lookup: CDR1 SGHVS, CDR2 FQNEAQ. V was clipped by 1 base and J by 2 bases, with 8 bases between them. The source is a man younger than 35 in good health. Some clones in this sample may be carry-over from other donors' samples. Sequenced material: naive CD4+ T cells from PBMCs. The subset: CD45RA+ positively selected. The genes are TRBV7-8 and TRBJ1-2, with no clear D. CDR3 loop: CASSLGSSNYGYTF. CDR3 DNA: TGTGCCAGCAGCTTAGGGTCGTCCAACTATGGCTACACCTTC.